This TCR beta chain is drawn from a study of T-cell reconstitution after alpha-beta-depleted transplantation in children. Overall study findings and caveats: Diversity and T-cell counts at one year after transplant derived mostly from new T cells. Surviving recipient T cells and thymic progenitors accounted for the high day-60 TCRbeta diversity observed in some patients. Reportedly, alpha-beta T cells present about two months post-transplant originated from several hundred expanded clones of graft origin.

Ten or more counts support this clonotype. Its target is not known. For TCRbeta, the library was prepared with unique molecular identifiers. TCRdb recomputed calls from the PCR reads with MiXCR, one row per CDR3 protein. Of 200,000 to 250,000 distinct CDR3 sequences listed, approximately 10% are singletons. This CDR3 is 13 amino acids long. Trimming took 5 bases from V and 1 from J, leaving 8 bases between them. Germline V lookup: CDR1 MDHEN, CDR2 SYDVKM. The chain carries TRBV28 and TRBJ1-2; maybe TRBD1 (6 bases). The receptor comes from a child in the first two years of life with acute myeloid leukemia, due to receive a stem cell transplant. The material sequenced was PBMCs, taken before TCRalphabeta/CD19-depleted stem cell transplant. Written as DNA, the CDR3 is TGTGCCAGCAGTGCACAGGGTAACTATGGCTACACCTTC. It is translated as CASSAQGNYGYTF.